Shown below are 7 T cell receptor beta chains from a single sample sequenced in a study of blood T cell repertoires in COVID-19. Method: immunoSEQ multiplex PCR; TCRdb's copy keeps in-frame clones and lacks some. Of 200,000 to 300,000 clones listed, roughly nine tenths were seen once; the top ten hold about 2.7%. Sample: PBMCs or T cells enriched from blood (not recorded which). All receptors come from a woman aged 18-35 years who had recovered from COVID-19.

This clone has just one count. The gene calls are TRBV27 and TRBJ2-3; D is possibly TRBD1 (5 bases). Trimming took 5 bases from V and 0 from J, leaving 12 bases between them. Germline V lookup: CDR1 MNHEY, CDR2 SMNVEV (reference sequence). CDR3 size: 15 residues. In DNA, the CDR3 is TGTGCCAGCAGTCCGACCTACAGGAGCACAGATACGCAGTATTTT. It is translated as CASSPTYRSTDTQYF.

The J gene is TRBJ1-4, the V gene TRBV6-2 or TRBV6-3; D is perhaps TRBD1 (5 bases). V gave up 2 bases and J gave up 3 bases, with 13 bases separating them. The germline CDR1 and CDR2 sequences are MNHEY and SVGEGT. CDR3 length equals 16 residues. CDR3 nucleotides: TGTGCCAGCAGTTACGTCCAGGGTCGGGCTAATGAAAAACTGTTTTTT. Residues: CASSYVQGRANEKLFF.

V and J are TRBV28 and TRBJ2-4, with D possibly matching TRBD2 (5 bases). Trimming removed 5 bases from V and 11 bases from J, with 22 bases in between. There are 15 residues in the CDR3. The germline V gene encodes CDR1 MDHEN and CDR2 SYDVKM. This chain's CDR3 is CASSTYEGPLRVQYF. The CDR3 nucleotides are TGTGCCAGCAGTACCTATGAGGGCCCTTTGAGGGTTCAGTACTTC.

This chain joins TRBV5-5 and TRBJ2-7; TRBD2 agrees at 7 bases. In germline, CDR1 is SGHKS, CDR2 YYEKEE (reference sequence). V lost 4 bases and J lost 7; bases outside the gene matches: 11. This CDR3 is built from 14 residues. The CDR3 spells CASSPSGVLGEQYF. CDR3 bases: TGTGCCAGCAGCCCCAGCGGGGTGCTGGGGGAGCAGTACTTC. Full variable domain (rest looked up from reference TRBV5-5 and TRBJ2-7): DAGVTQSPTHLIKTRGQQVTLRCSPISGHKSVSWYQQVLGQGPQFIFQYYEKEERGRGNFPDRFSARQFPNYSSELNVNALLLGDSALYLCASSPSGVLGEQYFGPGTRLTVT.

The chain employs TRBV30 and TRBJ1-4; the match to TRBD1 covers 7 bases. CDR3 length equals 15 residues. V shed 8 bases and J 1 base; nucleotides not matched to a gene: 10. Germline V gene lookup returns CDR1 GTSNPN and CDR2 SVGIG (reference sequence). DNA of the CDR3: TGTGCCGGAGGAGGGGGCGCTGGAACTAATGAAAAACTGTTTTTT. This sequence encodes CAGGGGAGTNEKLFF.

The chain links TRBV5-1 to TRBJ2-3; unclear D gene. Germline V gene data show CDR1 as SGHRS and CDR2 as YFSETQ. Trimming removed 3 bases from V and 5 bases from J, with 4 bases in between. This CDR3 has 11 amino acids. The CDR3 region is CASSSQDTQYF. CDR3 in DNA: TGCGCCAGCAGCTCCCAAGATACGCAGTATTTT. The full variable domain, in which reference TRBV5-1 and TRBJ2-3 provide the parts outside the CDR3, is KAGVTQTPRYLIKTRGQQVTLSCSPISGHRSVSWYQQTPGQGLQFLFEYFSETQRNKGNFPGRFSGRQFSNSRSEMNVSTLELGDSALYLCASSSQDTQYFGPGTRLTVL.

This chain joins TRBV4-1 and TRBJ1-5; D is unresolved. Per the germline V gene, CDR1 is MGHRA and CDR2 is YSYEKL. CDR3 length: 13 residues. The V and J ends lost 4 bases and 2 bases respectively, with 6 bases between them. CDR3 in DNA: TGCGCCAGCAGCCCCCCGGGCAATCAGCCCCAGCATTTT. It specifies CASSPPGNQPQHF.